This T cell receptor (beta chain) was identified during a study of graft-versus-host responses after intestinal transplantation. Clones were sequenced by immunoSEQ multiplex PCR, and TCRdb holds only the in-frame ones, with some missing. The profile shows under 150,000 clones, about nine tenths of them singletons. About this clone itself: Antigen: not known.

Germline V gene sequence: CDR1 LNHDA, CDR2 SQIVND (reference sequence). V lost 4 bases and J lost 0, with 13 bases in between. The CDR3 consists of 16 residues. The sequence was collected from a human donor who received an intestinal transplant. The chain is built from TRBV19 and TRBJ1-5, with D perhaps TRBD1 (5 bases). This material consisted of unstimulated CD4+ T cells sorted from spleen or lymph node cells, taken before intestinal transplant. This CDR3 is CASSNMGGLSNQPQHF. The CDR3, as DNA: TGTGCCAGTAGTAATATGGGGGGACTTAGCAATCAGCCCCAGCATTTT.